This record looks at one T cell receptor beta chain sequence and its context. Here immunoSEQ multiplex PCR was the method, and the copy in TCRdb shows in-frame clones only, minus some. The sample contains about 91,000 clones, 90% to 95% of which appear only once. Per germline, CDR1 SGHDN and CDR2 FVKESK. V lost 7 bases and J 5 bases, leaving 17 bases between the germline ends. CDR3 length equals 14 residues. The data belong to a study of PD-L1 blockade in urothelial cancer. The TCR sequence derives from a man in his sixties with urothelial cancer. The material sequenced was PBMCs, taken around atezolizumab (anti-PD-L1) treatment. The chain carries TRBV14 and TRBJ2-5; a weak D match, TRBD2 (6 bases). CDR3 DNA sequence: TGTGCCAGCACCCCGGGAGCCCGGGGGGAGACCCAGTACTTC. The encoded protein is CASTPGARGETQYF.